Listed here are 32 T cell receptor beta chains from one sample, sequenced in a study of T-cell reconstitution after alpha-beta-depleted transplantation in children. A TCRbeta library incorporating unique molecular identifiers was prepared. In TCRdb, the PCR reads were re-called with MiXCR into one record per CDR3 protein. The top ten clones hold 2% to 2.5% of a sample with a few hundred thousand distinct CDR3 sequences, over 9% of them seen once. The sequences come from PBMCs from the stem cell graft donor, collected from the stem cell graft. The receptor source for this set is a human donor who donated a stem cell graft to a child with acute lymphoblastic leukemia.

The chain carries TRBV4-3 and TRBJ1-3, with 7 bases lining up with TRBD1. Germline V gives CDR1 LGHNA, CDR2 YSLEER. The CDR3 length is 16 residues. Trimming at V came to 2 bases and at J to 3 bases, leaving 7 bases not matched to a gene. The CDR3 bases are TGCGCCAGCAGCCAACACCCGACAGGGATTGGAAACACCATATATTTT. It encodes CASSQHPTGIGNTIYF.

This clonotype was detected many times. The rearrangement links TRBV4-1 to TRBJ2-1; 9 nucleotides line up with TRBD2. V trimming: 6 bases; J trimming: 8 bases; junction bases outside the gene matches: 5. This CDR3 comprises 13 residues. Germline V lookup: CDR1 MGHRA, CDR2 YSYEKL. As DNA, the CDR3 is TGCGCCAGCAGACCGGGACTAGCTCATGAGCAGTTCTTC. Translated: CASRPGLAHEQFF.

The V gene is TRBV27, the J gene TRBJ1-6; D is unclear. Germline CDR1 is MNHEY and CDR2 is SMNVEV (reference sequence). Trimming removed 2 bases from V and 5 bases from J, with 1 base in between. The CDR3 is 12 residues long. The CDR3 loop is CASSLHNSPLHF. For the CDR3, the DNA is TGTGCCAGCAGTTTACATAATTCACCCCTCCACTTT.

This clonotype turned up a few times. The J gene is TRBJ2-1, the V gene TRBV7-9; D call uncertain. Trimming stripped 5 bases from V and 0 bases from J, with 14 bases between. Per germline, CDR1 SEHNR and CDR2 FQNEAQ (reference sequence). This CDR3 is 16 amino acids long. Here the CDR3 DNA reads TGTGCCAGCAGCCAGACGTTGGTGAGCTCCTACAATGAGCAGTTCTTC. Its translation: CASSQTLVSSYNEQFF.

This clonotype was observed at least ten times. The V gene is TRBV4-1, the J gene TRBJ1-1; the D is unclear. Germline CDR1 is MGHRA and CDR2 is YSYEKL. The CDR3 length is 14 residues. Between the trimmed V and J ends, which lost 1 base and 0 bases, there was a span of 6 bases. The CDR3 DNA sequence: TGCGCCAGCAGCCAAGTGCTGGTGAACACTGAAGCTTTCTTT. Amino acids: CASSQVLVNTEAFF.

This clonotype occurred many times. The chain uses TRBV27 and TRBJ2-7; D perhaps matches TRBD1 (6 bases). The CDR3 consists of 11 residues. Germline values: CDR1 MNHEY, CDR2 SMNVEV (reference sequence). Trimming took off 5 bases at V and 6 bases at J, with 8 bases between the two ends. DNA of the CDR3: TGTGCCAGCAGTCGAGGGGGCGAGCAGTACTTC. This translates into CASSRGGEQYF.

This chain connects TRBV7-8 to TRBJ1-5; 7 positions agree with TRBD1. CDR3 length: 14 residues. Germline trimming cut 5 bases from V and 7 bases from J; bases unmatched to any gene: 8. Per the germline V gene, CDR1 is SGHVS and CDR2 is FQNEAQ. CDR3 protein: CASSLNRGGQPQHF. The CDR3 region has the DNA TGTGCCAGCAGCCTCAACAGGGGTGGGCAGCCCCAGCATTTT.

In its sample, this clonotype was seen a few times. The chain is built from TRBV12-3 or TRBV12-4 and TRBJ2-4; D is unresolved. Trimming took 3 bases from V and 8 from J, leaving 8 bases between them. The CDR3 covers 12 residues. The CDR3 protein is CASSLPEDIQYF. For the CDR3, the DNA is TGTGCCAGCAGTTTGCCTGAGGACATTCAGTACTTC.

This clonotype was detected once. A clone one base away is much larger, so this may be a read error. The chain employs TRBV7-9 and TRBJ1-1; D uncertain. CDR3 length: 14 residues. Germline-derived CDR1 and CDR2 are SEHNR and FQNEAQ (reference sequence). CDR3 region: CASSLEGAILAGSF. CDR3 nucleotide sequence: TGTGCCAGCAGCTTAGAGGGCGCCATCCTCGCGGGATCCTTT. The whole variable domain, remainder taken from reference TRBV7-9 and TRBJ1-1, is DTGVSQNPRHKITKRGQNVTFRCDPISEHNRLYWYRQTLGQGPEFLTYFQNEAQLEKSRLLSDRFSAERPKGSFSTLEIQRTEQGDSAMYLCASSLEGAILAGSFGQGTRLTVV.

The chain employs TRBV27 and TRBJ1-2, with 7 bases that match TRBD1. Trimming removed 6 bases from V and 2 bases from J; junction bases left unmatched: 9. Germline CDR1 MNHEY, CDR2 SMNVEV (reference sequence). The CDR3 runs to 15 residues. The CDR3 DNA follows: TGTGCCAGCAGCTCAAGCAGGGGGTCGAACTATGGCTACACCTTC. As protein: CASSSSRGSNYGYTF.

This clonotype was recorded a few times. The chain combines TRBV11-1 with TRBJ2-7; 13 bases match TRBD2. In germline, CDR1 is SGHAT, CDR2 FQDESV (reference sequence). The CDR3 totals 18 residues. The V segment lost 11 bases and the J segment 4 bases; nucleotides outside the gene matches: 20. The CDR3 bases are TGTGCCTATGTGGCGGCAGACCGGACTAGCGGGAGAGTTTACGAGCAGTACTTC. This translates into CAYVAADRTSGRVYEQYF.

This clonotype was seen many times. The chain employs TRBV18 and TRBJ1-1; D gene unclear. This CDR3 is built from 14 residues. The ends were cut back, 3 bases at V and 3 bases at J, with 11 bases in the middle. Germline CDR1 is KGHSH and CDR2 is LQKENI. As DNA, the CDR3 is TGTGCCAGCTCACCCAGTTTTGGGGACACTGAAGCTTTCTTT. Translated, it gives CASSPSFGDTEAFF.

The CDR3 bases are TGCGCCAGCAGTGGTGGCTTCGGAATAGCCAAAAACATTCAGTACTTC. This encodes CASSGGFGIAKNIQYF. The J gene is TRBJ2-4, the V gene TRBV10-1; D gene unclear. The CDR3 consists of 16 residues. Trimming left V 4 bases short and J 0 bases short, with 13 bases between. The germline CDR1 and CDR2 sequences are WNHNN and SYGVQD (reference sequence).

The table lists this clonotype with a few counts. This chain uses TRBV12-3 or TRBV12-4 with TRBJ2-2; TRBD2 matches at 9 bases. J gave up 5 bases and V 7 bases, and 8 bases lay outside the gene matches. CDR3 length: 15 residues. CDR3 DNA sequence: TGTGCCAGCACCCCGGGACTAGCTTTGACCGGGGAGCTGTTTTTT. Translating gives CASTPGLALTGELFF.

J is TRBJ2-1 and V is TRBV7-3, with D possibly matching TRBD1 (6 bases). This CDR3 has 14 residues. Germline CDR1 is SGHTA and CDR2 is FQGTGA. Trimming removed 3 bases at V and 6 bases at J, with 12 bases between. CDR3 protein: CASSLWTETNEQFF. The DNA for the CDR3 is TGTGCCAGCAGCTTGTGGACAGAGACCAATGAGCAGTTCTTC.

The J gene is TRBJ2-2, the V gene TRBV12-3 or TRBV12-4; 7 bases fit TRBD1. Trimming took 7 bases from V and 6 from J; bases not matched to a gene: 17. This CDR3 comprises 17 residues. CDR3 sequence: CASIHNLGRGRAGELFF. The CDR3 DNA reads TGTGCCAGCATCCATAACTTGGGAAGGGGGCGAGCCGGGGAGCTGTTTTTT.

The CDR3 DNA is TGTGCCACCGGGGGGGGTTCCACCTACGAGCAGTACTTC. Translating it yields CATGGGSTYEQYF. V and J are TRBV7-8 and TRBJ2-7; TRBD2 matches 8 bases. CDR3 length equals 13 residues. After removal of 10 bases from V and 2 bases from J, the junction contained 7 bases not matched to a gene. Germline loops: CDR1 SGHVS, CDR2 FQNEAQ. Variable domain in full (rest from reference TRBV7-8 and TRBJ2-7): GAGVSQSPRYKVAKRGQDVALRCDPISGHVSLFWYQQALGQGPEFLTYFQNEAQLDKSGLPSDRFFAERPEGSVSTLKIQRTQQEDSAVYLCATGGGSTYEQYFGPGTRLTVT.

In its sample, this clonotype was seen once. Just one base apart from a much larger clone, this may be a read error. This chain uses TRBV20-1 with TRBJ1-6; D is possibly TRBD1 (5 bases). The length of the CDR3 is 16 residues. Trimming removed 0 bases at V and 8 bases at J, with 17 bases between. The germline CDR1 and CDR2 sequences are DFQATT and SNEGSKA (reference sequence). Here the CDR3 DNA reads TGCAGTGCTAGAGATCTTCGGGGCGTACGGGATTCACCCCTCCACTTT. Protein product: CSARDLRGVRDSPLHF.

The V call is TRBV11-2, the J call TRBJ2-1, with 11 bases matching TRBD2. Germline assignment: CDR1 SGHAT and CDR2 FQNNGV. Trimming cost V 5 bases and J 8 bases; bases outside gene matches: 20. CDR3 length equals 19 residues. The CDR3 DNA reads as TGTGCCAGCAGCCAACCGGGACTAGCGGCCTCCCGACGTATGGATGAGCAGTTCTTC. Translated: CASSQPGLAASRRMDEQFF.

This clonotype occurred a few times. This sequence joins TRBV27 and TRBJ1-5; possible D gene TRBD1, 5 bases. Germline CDR1 and CDR2: MNHEY and SMNVEV (reference sequence). The V gene lost 5 bases and the J gene lost 0 bases, with 17 bases spanning the gap. This CDR3 spans 17 amino acids. CDR3 sequence reads: CASSPKSREVSNQPQHF. CDR3 bases: TGTGCCAGCAGTCCAAAATCCAGGGAAGTTAGCAATCAGCCCCAGCATTTT.

The chain links TRBV27 to TRBJ1-5; D is unresolved. V was cut by 2 bases and J by 4 bases, with 3 bases left in between. The germline V gene has CDR1 MNHEY and CDR2 SMNVEV (reference sequence). This CDR3 comprises 12 residues. The CDR3 loop is CASSLRNQPQHF. CDR3 in DNA: TGTGCCAGCAGTTTACGAAATCAGCCCCAGCATTTT.

This clonotype has only a few counts. The chain recombines TRBV4-2 with TRBJ2-7; TRBD2 is a possible D gene (5 bases). Germline CDR1 and CDR2: LGHNA and YNFKEQ. The germline V and J ends were trimmed by 3 bases and 5 bases, with 20 bases remaining between them. The CDR3 is 16 amino acids. CDR3: CASSQPAAGSTDEQYF. CDR3 DNA sequence: TGTGCCAGCAGCCAGCCCGCTGCTGGGAGCACGGACGAGCAGTACTTC.

The rearrangement uses TRBV7-2 and TRBJ2-1; 10 bases fit TRBD2. Looked up from germline, CDR1 is SGHTA and CDR2 is FQGNSA. The CDR3 is 17 residues long. V was clipped by 3 bases and J by 2 bases; unmatched bases: 7. In DNA, the CDR3 is TGTGCCAGCAGCTTTAGGTTAACTAGCGGGACCTACAATGAGCAGTTCTTC. Its translation: CASSFRLTSGTYNEQFF.

The rearrangement joins TRBV18 to TRBJ2-7; D remains unclear. In germline, CDR1 is KGHSH, CDR2 LQKENI. The CDR3 length is 16 residues. V lost 0 bases, J lost 6 bases, and 18 bases lay in between. CDR3 nucleotide sequence: TGTGCCAGCTCACCACCGGGGAATGGCCCTCTGGGCGAGCAGTACTTC. Its protein product is CASSPPGNGPLGEQYF. Filled out from reference TRBV18 and TRBJ2-7, the complete variable domain reads NAGVMQNPRHLVRRRGQEARLRCSPMKGHSHVYWYRQLPEEGLKFMVYLQKENIIDESGMPKERFSAEFPKEGPSILRIQQVVRGDSAAYFCASSPPGNGPLGEQYFGPGTRLTVT.

The table lists this clonotype with a few counts. The chain recombines TRBV7-2 with TRBJ1-4, with D possibly matching TRBD1 (6 bases). The CDR3 covers 15 residues. The germline CDR1 and CDR2 sequences are SGHTA and FQGNSA. V shed 4 bases and J shed 2 bases, with 11 bases lying between them. CDR3 sequence reads: CASSSTGITNEKLFF. CDR3 DNA: TGTGCCAGCAGCTCCACAGGGATCACTAATGAAAAACTGTTTTTT.

This clonotype was counted between two and nine times. The V and J genes are TRBV11-2 and TRBJ2-7; 7 bases fit TRBD1. The germline gives CDR1 SGHAT, CDR2 FQNNGV. Germline trimming cut 6 bases from V and 3 bases from J; bases unmatched to any gene: 8. The CDR3 covers 14 residues. The CDR3 protein is CASRGPGQHYEQYF. In DNA, the CDR3 is TGTGCCAGCAGGGGGCCGGGACAGCACTACGAGCAGTACTTC.

A few counts support this clonotype. V gene TRBV7-8 combines with J gene TRBJ2-5; 8 positions match TRBD2. Unmatched junction bases numbered 13, after V lost 4 bases and J lost 6 bases. Germline V CDR1 and CDR2: SGHVS, FQNEAQ. The CDR3 contains 16 residues. The CDR3 coding sequence is TGTGCCAGCAGCTCAGAGGGACTAGGAATATTACAGACCCAGTACTTC. Its protein is CASSSEGLGILQTQYF.

This clonotype occurred a few times. This chain uses TRBV6-1 with TRBJ2-1; D may be TRBD1 or TRBD2 (5 bases each). CDR3 length: 15 residues. Per germline, CDR1 MNHNS and CDR2 SASEGT. Trimming removed 6 bases from V and 6 bases from J, with 18 bases in between. CDR3 sequence reads: CASRTDGGVGNEQFF. Written as DNA, the CDR3 is TGTGCCAGCAGGACTGATGGGGGAGTCGGCAATGAGCAGTTCTTC.

The chain employs TRBV5-5 and TRBJ2-7; D is unclear. The CDR3 contains 16 residues. Germline V gives CDR1 SGHKS, CDR2 YYEKEE (reference sequence). Trimming shortened V by 0 bases and J by 0 bases, and 13 bases separated the two germline ends. CDR3 DNA sequence: TGTGCCAGCAGCTTGGCCCATCGACACTTCTCCTACGAGCAGTACTTC. The encoded protein is CASSLAHRHFSYEQYF.

The rearrangement joins TRBV9 to TRBJ2-6; no definite D call. CDR3 length equals 16 residues. Germline CDR1 is SGDLS and CDR2 is YYNGEE. With 4 bases removed from V and 2 bases from J, the gap between germline ends came to 13 bases. The CDR3 coding sequence is TGTGCCAGCAGCCCCTTCGGTATTGCTGGGGCCAACGTCCTGACTTTC. Protein: CASSPFGIAGANVLTF.

V is TRBV7-9 and J is TRBJ2-3; D is unclear. The CDR3 contains 15 residues. The V end lost 5 bases, the J end lost 1 base, and 13 bases lay between the germline ends. Germline V lookup: CDR1 SEHNR, CDR2 FQNEAQ (reference sequence). The CDR3 protein is CASSVQAWGTDTQYF. CDR3 in DNA: TGTGCCAGCAGCGTCCAGGCATGGGGCACAGATACGCAGTATTTT.

This clonotype was found many times. This sequence joins TRBV20-1 and TRBJ2-5, with TRBD2 identical over 8 bases. This CDR3 region has 14 residues. Germline CDR1 DFQATT, CDR2 SNEGSKA (reference sequence). Unmatched junction bases numbered 9, after V lost 6 bases and J lost 3 bases. The CDR3 coding sequence is TGCAGTGCACGCCTGATTAGCGGGAAAGAGACCCAGTACTTC. As protein: CSARLISGKETQYF.